The TCR beta chain described here comes from a study of blood T cell repertoires in COVID-19. Produced via immunoSEQ multiplex PCR; TCRdb's table is partial and in-frame only. This repertoire shows over 85,000 clones, about 85% found once; its top ten account for about 5%. The germline V gene encodes CDR1 LNHDA and CDR2 SQIVND (reference sequence). Trimming left V 3 bases short and J 8 bases short, with 10 bases between. CDR3 size: 13 residues. The clonotype originates from a man aged 65-85 years with acute or convalescent COVID-19. The sample was peripheral blood. This rearrangement joins TRBV19 to TRBJ1-4, with D hard to call. The CDR3 reads CASSIGTGEKLFF. The CDR3 bases are TGTGCCAGTAGTATTGGTACGGGAGAAAAACTGTTTTTT.